The 5 T cell receptor beta chains given below trace back to one sample, sequenced in a study of CD8 T cells in Susac syndrome. Roughly 0.5 to 1 ug RNA was reverse transcribed with random hexamers. TCRdb reprocessed the immunoSEQ multiplex PCR reads via MiXCR and lists one record per CDR3 protein. The repertoire includes 300,000 to 350,000 distinct CDR3 sequences, approximately 90% of them detected once, and about 0.07% sits in the top ten. Sequenced: CD4+ T cells from PBMCs. The receptors come from a human donor with multiple sclerosis.

The chain joins TRBV20-1 to TRBJ1-2; D is unresolved. The V gene lost 0 bases and the J gene lost 5 bases, with 10 bases spanning the gap. The germline gives CDR1 DFQATT, CDR2 SNEGSKA (reference sequence). CDR3 length equals 13 residues. CDR3 sequence reads: CSARDLGFYGYTF. The CDR3 DNA follows: TGCAGTGCTAGAGATCTAGGGTTTTATGGCTACACCTTC.

The V gene is TRBV30, the J gene TRBJ2-3, with 9 bases matching TRBD1. The germline gives CDR1 GTSNPN, CDR2 SVGIG (reference sequence). Trimming at V came to 0 bases and at J to 1 base, leaving 8 bases not matched to a gene. This CDR3 comprises 17 residues. In nucleotides, the CDR3 is TGTGCCTGGAGTGTACATGTCTGGGACAGGGGCACAGATACGCAGTATTTT. Encoded protein: CAWSVHVWDRGTDTQYF.

The chain recombines TRBV19 with TRBJ1-1; D uncertain. The length of the CDR3 is 13 residues. Germline values: CDR1 LNHDA, CDR2 SQIVND (reference sequence). V lost 3 bases to trimming and J lost 4 bases, with 9 bases between them. CDR3 nucleotides: TGTGCCAGTAGTATTATGTCGGTCACTGAAGCTTTCTTT. This encodes CASSIMSVTEAFF.

Here the CDR3 reads CASSLGDRRQYF. Written as DNA, the CDR3 is TGTGCCAGCAGTTTAGGGGACCGGCGTCAGTATTTT. The rearrangement links TRBV12-3 or TRBV12-4 to TRBJ2-3; D may be TRBD1 or TRBD2 (5 bases each). V was clipped by 1 base and J by 12 bases, with 11 bases between them. The CDR3 has 12 amino acids.

This sequence joins TRBV19 and TRBJ2-7; 7 nucleotides align to TRBD1. The V gene's germline CDR1 is LNHDA and CDR2 SQIVND (reference sequence). V trimming: 4 bases; J trimming: 6 bases; junction bases outside the gene matches: 6. The CDR3 extends over 13 amino acids. The CDR3 here is CASSRGQSGEQYF. The CDR3 bases are TGTGCCAGTAGTAGGGGACAGAGCGGCGAGCAGTACTTC.